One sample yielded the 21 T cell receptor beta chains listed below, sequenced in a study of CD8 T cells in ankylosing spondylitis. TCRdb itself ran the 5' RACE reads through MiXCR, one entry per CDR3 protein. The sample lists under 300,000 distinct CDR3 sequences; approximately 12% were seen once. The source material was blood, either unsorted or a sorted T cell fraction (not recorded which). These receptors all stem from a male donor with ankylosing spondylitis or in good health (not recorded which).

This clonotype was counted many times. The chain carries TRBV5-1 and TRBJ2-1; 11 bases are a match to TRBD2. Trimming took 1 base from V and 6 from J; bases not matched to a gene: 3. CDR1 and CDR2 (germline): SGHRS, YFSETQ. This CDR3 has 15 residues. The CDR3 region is CASSLSLAGGNEQFF. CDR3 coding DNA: TGCGCCAGCAGCTTGTCTCTAGCGGGGGGCAATGAGCAGTTCTTC.

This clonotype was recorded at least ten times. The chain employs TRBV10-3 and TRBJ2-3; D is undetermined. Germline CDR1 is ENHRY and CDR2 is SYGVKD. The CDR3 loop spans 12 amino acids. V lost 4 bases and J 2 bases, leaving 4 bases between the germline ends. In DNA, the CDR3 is TGTGCCATCAGTGGCCTCACAGATACGCAGTATTTT. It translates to CAISGLTDTQYF.

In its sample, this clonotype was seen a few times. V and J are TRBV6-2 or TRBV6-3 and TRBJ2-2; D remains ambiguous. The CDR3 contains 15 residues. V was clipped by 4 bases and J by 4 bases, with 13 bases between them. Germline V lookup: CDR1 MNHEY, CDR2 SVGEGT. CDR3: CASSLLVQLTGELFF. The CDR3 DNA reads TGTGCCAGCAGTTTACTGGTACAGCTCACCGGGGAGCTGTTTTTT.

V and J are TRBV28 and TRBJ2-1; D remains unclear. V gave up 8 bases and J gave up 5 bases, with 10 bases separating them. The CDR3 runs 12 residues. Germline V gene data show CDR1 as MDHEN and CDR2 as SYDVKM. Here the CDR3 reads CASQEWNNEQFF. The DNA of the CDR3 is TGTGCCAGCCAGGAGTGGAACAATGAGCAGTTCTTC.

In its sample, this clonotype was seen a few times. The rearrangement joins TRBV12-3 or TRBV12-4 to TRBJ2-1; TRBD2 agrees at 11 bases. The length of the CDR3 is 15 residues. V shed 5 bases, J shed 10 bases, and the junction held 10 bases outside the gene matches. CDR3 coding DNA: TGTGCCAGCAGTCCCTCTAGCGGGGGGCGTGGGGAGCAGTTCTTC. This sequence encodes CASSPSSGGRGEQFF.

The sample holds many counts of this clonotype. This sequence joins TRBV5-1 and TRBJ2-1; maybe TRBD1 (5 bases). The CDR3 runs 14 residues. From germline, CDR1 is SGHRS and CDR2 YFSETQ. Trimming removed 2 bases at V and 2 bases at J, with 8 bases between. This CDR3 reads CASSFRDPYNEQFF. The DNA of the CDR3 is TGCGCCAGCAGCTTCAGGGATCCCTACAATGAGCAGTTCTTC.

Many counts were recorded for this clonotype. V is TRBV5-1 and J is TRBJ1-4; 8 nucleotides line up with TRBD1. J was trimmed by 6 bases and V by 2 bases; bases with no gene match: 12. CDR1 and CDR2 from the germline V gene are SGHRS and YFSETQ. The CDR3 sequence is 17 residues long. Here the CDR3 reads CASSFRTGRARDEKLFF. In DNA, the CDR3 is TGCGCCAGCAGCTTCCGGACAGGGCGGGCGCGGGATGAAAAACTGTTTTTT.

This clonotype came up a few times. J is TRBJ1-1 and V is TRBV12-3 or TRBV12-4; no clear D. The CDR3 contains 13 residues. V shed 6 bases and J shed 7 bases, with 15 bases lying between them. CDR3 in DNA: TGTGCCAGCAGACCCTTTGTGTTGGATGAAGCTTTCTTT. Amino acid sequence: CASRPFVLDEAFF.

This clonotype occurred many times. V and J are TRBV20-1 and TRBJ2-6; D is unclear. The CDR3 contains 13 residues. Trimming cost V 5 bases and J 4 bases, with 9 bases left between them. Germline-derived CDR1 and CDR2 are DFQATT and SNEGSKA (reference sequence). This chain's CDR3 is CSAVAPGANVLTF. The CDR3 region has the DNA TGCAGTGCTGTGGCCCCCGGGGCCAACGTCCTGACTTTC.

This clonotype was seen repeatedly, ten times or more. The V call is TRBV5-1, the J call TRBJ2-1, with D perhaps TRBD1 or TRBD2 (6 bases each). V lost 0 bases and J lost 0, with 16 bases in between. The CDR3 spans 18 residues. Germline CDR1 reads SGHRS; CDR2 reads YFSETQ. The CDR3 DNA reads TGCGCCAGCAGCTTGGGCCCCTTTGGGGGGCCCTCCTACAATGAGCAGTTCTTC. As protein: CASSLGPFGGPSYNEQFF.

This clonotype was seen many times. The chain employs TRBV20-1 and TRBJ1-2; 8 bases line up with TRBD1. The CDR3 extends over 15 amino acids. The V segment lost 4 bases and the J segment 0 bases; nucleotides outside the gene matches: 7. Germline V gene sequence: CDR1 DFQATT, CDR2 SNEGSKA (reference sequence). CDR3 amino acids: CSAKPGQGANYGYTF. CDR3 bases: TGCAGTGCTAAACCAGGACAGGGAGCTAACTATGGCTACACCTTC.

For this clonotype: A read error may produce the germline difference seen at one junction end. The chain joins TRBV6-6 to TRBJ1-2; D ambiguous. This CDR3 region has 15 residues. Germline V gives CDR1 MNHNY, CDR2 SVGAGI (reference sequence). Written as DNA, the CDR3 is TGTGCCAGCAGTTACGAATCACCAACCTCCTATGACTACACCTTC. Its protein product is CASSYESPTSYDYTF.

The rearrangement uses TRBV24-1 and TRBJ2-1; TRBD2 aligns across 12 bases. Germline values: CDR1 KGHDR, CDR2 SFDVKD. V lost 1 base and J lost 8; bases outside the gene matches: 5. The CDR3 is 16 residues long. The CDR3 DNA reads TGTGCCACCAGTGATTTCACTAGCGGGAGGATAGATGAGCAGTTCTTC. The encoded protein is CATSDFTSGRIDEQFF.

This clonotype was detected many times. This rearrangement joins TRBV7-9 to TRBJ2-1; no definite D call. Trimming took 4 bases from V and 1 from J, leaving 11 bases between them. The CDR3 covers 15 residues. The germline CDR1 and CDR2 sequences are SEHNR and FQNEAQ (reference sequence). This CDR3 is CASSSEGNSYNEQFF. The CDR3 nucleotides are TGTGCCAGCAGCTCGGAAGGTAATTCCTACAATGAGCAGTTCTTC.

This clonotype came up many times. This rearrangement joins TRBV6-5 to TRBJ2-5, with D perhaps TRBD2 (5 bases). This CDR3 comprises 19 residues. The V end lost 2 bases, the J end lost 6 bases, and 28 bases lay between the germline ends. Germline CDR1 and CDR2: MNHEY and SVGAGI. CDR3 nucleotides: TGTGCCAGCAGTTACCCAGAGGGAAGTACCCTAGCAGAAGAACAGACCCAGTACTTC. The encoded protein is CASSYPEGSTLAEEQTQYF.

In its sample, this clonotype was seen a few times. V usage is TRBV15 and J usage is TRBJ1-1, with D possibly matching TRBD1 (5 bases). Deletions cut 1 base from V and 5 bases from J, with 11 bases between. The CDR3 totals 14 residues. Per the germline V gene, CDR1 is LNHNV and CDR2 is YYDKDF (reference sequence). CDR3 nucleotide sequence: TGTGCCACCAGCAGAGGCAGGGAGTATACTGAAGCTTTCTTT. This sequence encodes CATSRGREYTEAFF.

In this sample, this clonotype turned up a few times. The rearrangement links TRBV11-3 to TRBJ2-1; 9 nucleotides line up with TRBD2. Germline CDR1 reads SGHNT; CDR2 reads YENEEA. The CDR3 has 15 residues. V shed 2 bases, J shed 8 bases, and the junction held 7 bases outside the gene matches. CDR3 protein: CASSLSSGRLDEQFF. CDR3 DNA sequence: TGTGCCAGCAGCTTATCCAGCGGGAGGCTCGATGAGCAGTTCTTC.

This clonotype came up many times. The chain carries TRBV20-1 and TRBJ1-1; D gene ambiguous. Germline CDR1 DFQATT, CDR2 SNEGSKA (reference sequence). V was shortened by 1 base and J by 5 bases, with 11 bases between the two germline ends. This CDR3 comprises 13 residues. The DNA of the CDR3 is TGCAGTGCTAGAGGGGAGAGTGAGACTGAAGCTTTCTTT. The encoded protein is CSARGESETEAFF.

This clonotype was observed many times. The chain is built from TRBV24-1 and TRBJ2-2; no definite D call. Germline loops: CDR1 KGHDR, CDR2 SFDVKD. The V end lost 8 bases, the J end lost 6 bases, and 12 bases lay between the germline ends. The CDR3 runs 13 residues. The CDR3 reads CATTSSYAGELFF. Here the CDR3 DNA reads TGTGCCACCACTAGTTCCTACGCCGGGGAGCTGTTTTTT.

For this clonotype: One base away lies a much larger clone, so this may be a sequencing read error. CDR3 nucleotides: TGTACCAGCAGCTTCCGGACCCCAATCTCTGGGGCCAACGTCCTGACTTTC. Its protein product is CTSSFRTPISGANVLTF. The chain employs TRBV5-5 and TRBJ2-6; D gene unclear. The CDR3 spans 17 residues. The germline CDR1 and CDR2 sequences are SGHKS and YYEKEE (reference sequence).

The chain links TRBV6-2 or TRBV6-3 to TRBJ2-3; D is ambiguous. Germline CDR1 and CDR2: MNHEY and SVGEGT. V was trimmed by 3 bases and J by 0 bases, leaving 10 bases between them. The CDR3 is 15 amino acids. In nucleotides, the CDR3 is TGTGCCAGCAGTTATATAAGTGGGAGCACAGATACGCAGTATTTT. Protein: CASSYISGSTDTQYF.